This TCR beta chain was profiled in a study of CD8 T cells in Susac syndrome. Germline-derived CDR1 and CDR2 are SEHNR and FQNEAQ (reference sequence). Trimming shortened V by 5 bases and J by 2 bases, and 15 bases separated the two germline ends. The CDR3 runs to 15 residues. RNA was extracted with the RNeasy kit, and a quantity of roughly 0.5 to 1 ug was reverse transcribed using random hexamers. By means of immunoSEQ multiplex PCR, TCR beta CDR3 spanning 54 Vbeta and 13 Jbeta underwent amplification. Via MiXCR, TCRdb re-called the immunoSEQ multiplex PCR reads, giving one row per CDR3 protein. The table has about 300,000 distinct CDR3 sequences, almost 85% seen once. The CD8+ and CD4+ T cells were isolated magnetically using a negative isolation approach, whereas the TEMRA cells were enriched by FACS.

The sample taken for sequencing was CD8+ T cells from PBMCs. The chain employs TRBV7-9 and TRBJ1-1; D unresolved. The clonotype originates from a human donor with multiple sclerosis. The CDR3 nucleotides are TGTGCCAGCAGCCATACGACACAGCTTAACACTGAAGCTTTCTTT. It translates to CASSHTTQLNTEAFF.